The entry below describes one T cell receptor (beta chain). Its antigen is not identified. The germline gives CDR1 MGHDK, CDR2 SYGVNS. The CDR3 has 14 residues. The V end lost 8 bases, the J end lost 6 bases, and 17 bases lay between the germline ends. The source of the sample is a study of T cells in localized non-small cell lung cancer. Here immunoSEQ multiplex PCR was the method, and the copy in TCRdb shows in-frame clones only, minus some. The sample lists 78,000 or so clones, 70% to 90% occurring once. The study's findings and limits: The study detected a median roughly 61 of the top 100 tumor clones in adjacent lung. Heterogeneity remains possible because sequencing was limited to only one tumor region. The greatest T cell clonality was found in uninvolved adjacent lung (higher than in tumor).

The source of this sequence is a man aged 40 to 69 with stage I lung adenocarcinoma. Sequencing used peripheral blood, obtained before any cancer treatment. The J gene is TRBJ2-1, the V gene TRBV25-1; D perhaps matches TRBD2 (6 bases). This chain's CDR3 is CASRDSQGLNEQFF. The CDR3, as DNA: TGTGCCAGCCGGGACTCCCAGGGCCTCAATGAGCAGTTCTTC.